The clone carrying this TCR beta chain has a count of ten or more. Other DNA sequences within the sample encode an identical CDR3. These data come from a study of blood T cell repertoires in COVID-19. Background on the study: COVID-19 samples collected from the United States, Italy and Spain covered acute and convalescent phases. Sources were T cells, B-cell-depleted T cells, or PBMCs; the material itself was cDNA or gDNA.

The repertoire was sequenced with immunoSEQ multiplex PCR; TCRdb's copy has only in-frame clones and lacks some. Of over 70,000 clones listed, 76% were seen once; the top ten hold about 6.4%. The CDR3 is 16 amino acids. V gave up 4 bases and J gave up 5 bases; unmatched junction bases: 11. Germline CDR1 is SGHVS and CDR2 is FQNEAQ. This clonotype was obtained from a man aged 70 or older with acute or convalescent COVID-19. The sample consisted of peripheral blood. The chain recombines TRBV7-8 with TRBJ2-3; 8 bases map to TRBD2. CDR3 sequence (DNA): TGTGCCAGCAGCTGGAACGGGGGGGCTCGTATAGATACGCAGTATTTT. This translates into CASSWNGGARIDTQYF.